The clone carrying this T cell receptor beta chain appeared many times. The data originate from a study of T-cell memory formation after mild COVID-19. Across the study: TCR clusters were mostly donor specific.

MiXCR, applied by TCRdb to the 5' RACE reads, yields one record per CDR3 protein. The sample lists approximately 290,000 distinct CDR3 sequences; 7.5% to 9.5% were seen once. With 2 bases removed from V and 2 bases from J, the gap between germline ends came to 12 bases. This CDR3 region has 15 residues. Looked up from germline, CDR1 is SGHTA and CDR2 is FQGNSA. The sequenced sample consisted of PBMCs or a T cell subset sorted from them (not recorded which). The chain joins TRBV7-2 to TRBJ2-5; D not resolved. The receptor was derived from a young man who had mild COVID-19 (a few samples of this study predate the infection). Cell type and time point are not known. CDR3 nucleotide sequence: TGTGCCAGCAGCTTAATCTCAGACCAACAAGAGACCCAGTACTTC. This translates into CASSLISDQQETQYF. The variable domain in full, completed from reference TRBV7-2 and TRBJ2-5, reads GAGVSQSPSNKVTEKGKDVELRCDPISGHTALYWYRQSLGQGLEFLIYFQGNSAPDKSGLPSDRFSAERTGGSVSTLTIQRTQQEDSAVYLCASSLISDQQETQYFGPGTRLLVL.